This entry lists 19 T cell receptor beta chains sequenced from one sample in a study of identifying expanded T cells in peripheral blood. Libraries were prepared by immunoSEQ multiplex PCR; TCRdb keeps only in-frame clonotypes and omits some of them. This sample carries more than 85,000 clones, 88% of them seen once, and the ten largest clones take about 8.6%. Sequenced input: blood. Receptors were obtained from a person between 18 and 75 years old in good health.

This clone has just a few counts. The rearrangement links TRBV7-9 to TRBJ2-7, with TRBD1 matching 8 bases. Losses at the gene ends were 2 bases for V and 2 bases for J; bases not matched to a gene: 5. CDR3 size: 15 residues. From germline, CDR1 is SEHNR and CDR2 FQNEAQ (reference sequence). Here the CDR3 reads CASSLLGQGPYEQYF. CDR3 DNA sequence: TGTGCCAGCAGCTTATTAGGACAGGGACCCTACGAGCAGTACTTC.

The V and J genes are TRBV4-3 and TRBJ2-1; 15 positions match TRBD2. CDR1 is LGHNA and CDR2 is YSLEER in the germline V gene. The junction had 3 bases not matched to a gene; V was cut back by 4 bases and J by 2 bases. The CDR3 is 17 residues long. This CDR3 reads CASSPRTSGGAYNEQFF. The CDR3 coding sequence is TGCGCCAGCAGCCCGAGGACTAGCGGGGGGGCCTACAATGAGCAGTTCTTC.

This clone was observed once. As DNA, the CDR3 is TGTGCCAGCAATTATAACAGGGGATATAATTCACCCCTCCACTTT. Translated, it gives CASNYNRGYNSPLHF. The rearrangement joins TRBV6-5 to TRBJ1-6; TRBD1 agrees at 7 bases. The V segment lost 7 bases and the J segment 4 bases; nucleotides outside the gene matches: 7. The CDR3 loop spans 15 amino acids. CDR1 and CDR2 (germline): MNHEY, SVGAGI.

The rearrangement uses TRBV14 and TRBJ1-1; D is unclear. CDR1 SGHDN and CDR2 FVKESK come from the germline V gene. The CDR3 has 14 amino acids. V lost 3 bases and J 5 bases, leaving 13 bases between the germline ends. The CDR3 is CASSQRPTGTEAFF. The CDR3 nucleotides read TGTGCCAGCAGCCAGCGCCCGACGGGAACTGAAGCTTTCTTT.

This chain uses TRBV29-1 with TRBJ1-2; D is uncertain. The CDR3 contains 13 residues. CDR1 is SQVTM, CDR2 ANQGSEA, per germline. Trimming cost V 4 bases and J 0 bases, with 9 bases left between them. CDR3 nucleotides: TGCAGCGTTGGGCAGGTAGCTAACTATGGCTACACCTTC. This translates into CSVGQVANYGYTF.

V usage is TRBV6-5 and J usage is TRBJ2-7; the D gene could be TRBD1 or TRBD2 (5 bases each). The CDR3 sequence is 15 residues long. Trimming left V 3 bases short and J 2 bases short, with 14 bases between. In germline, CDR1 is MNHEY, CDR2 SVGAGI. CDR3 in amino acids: CASSYSGTDPYEQYF. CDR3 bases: TGTGCCAGCAGTTATTCAGGGACGGACCCCTACGAGCAGTACTTC.

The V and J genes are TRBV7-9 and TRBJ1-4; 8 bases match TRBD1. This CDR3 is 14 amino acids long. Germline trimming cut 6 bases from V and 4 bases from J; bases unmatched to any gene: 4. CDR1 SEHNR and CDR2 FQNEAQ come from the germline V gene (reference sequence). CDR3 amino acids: CASSFDRGNEKLFF. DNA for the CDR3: TGTGCCAGCAGTTTCGACAGGGGTAATGAAAAACTGTTTTTT.

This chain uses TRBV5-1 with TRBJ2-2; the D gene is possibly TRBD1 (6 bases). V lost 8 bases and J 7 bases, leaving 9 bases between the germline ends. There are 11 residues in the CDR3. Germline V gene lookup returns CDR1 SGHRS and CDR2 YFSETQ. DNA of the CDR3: TGCGCCAGTAGGGGACACGGGGAGCTGTTTTTT. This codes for CASRGHGELFF.

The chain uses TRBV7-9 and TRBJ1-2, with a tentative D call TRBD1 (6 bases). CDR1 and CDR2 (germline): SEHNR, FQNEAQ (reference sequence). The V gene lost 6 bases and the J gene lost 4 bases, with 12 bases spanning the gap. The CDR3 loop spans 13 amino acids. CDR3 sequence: CASSLTGIYGYTF. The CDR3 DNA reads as TGTGCCAGCAGTCTGACAGGAATCTATGGCTACACCTTC. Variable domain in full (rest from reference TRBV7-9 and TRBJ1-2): DTGVSQNPRHKITKRGQNVTFRCDPISEHNRLYWYRQTLGQGPEFLTYFQNEAQLEKSRLLSDRFSAERPKGSFSTLEIQRTEQGDSAMYLCASSLTGIYGYTFGSGTRLTVV.

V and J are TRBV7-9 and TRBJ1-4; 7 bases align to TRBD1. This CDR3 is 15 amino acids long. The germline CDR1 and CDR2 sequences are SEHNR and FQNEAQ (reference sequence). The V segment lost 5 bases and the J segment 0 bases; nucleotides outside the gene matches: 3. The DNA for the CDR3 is TGTGCCAGCAGCCTACAGGGGACAACTAATGAAAAACTGTTTTTT. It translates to CASSLQGTTNEKLFF.

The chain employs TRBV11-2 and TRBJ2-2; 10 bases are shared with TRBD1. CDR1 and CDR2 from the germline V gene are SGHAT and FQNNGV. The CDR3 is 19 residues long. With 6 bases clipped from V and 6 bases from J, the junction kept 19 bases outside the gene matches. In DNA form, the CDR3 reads TGTGCCAGCAGTTACCGACAGGGGGCATTAGTCGTCGTTCCCGGGGAGCTGTTTTTT. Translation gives CASSYRQGALVVVPGELFF.

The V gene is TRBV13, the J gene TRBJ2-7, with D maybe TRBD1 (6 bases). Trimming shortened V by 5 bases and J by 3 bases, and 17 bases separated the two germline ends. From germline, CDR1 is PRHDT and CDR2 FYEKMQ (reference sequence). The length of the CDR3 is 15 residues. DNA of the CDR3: TGTGCCAGCAGCCACTCCGGGACAAATGTCTACGAGCAGTACTTC. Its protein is CASSHSGTNVYEQYF.

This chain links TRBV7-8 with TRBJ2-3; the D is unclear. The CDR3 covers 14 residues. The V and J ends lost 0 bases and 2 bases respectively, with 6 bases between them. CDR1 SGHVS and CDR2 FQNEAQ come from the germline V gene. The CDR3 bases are TGTGCCAGCAGCTTAGCCGAAACCACAGATACGCAGTATTTT. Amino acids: CASSLAETTDTQYF.

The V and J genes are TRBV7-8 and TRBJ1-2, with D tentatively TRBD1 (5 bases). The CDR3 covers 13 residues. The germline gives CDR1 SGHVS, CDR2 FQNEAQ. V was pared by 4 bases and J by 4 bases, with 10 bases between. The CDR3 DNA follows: TGTGCCAGCAGCTGGGGACCGACCTATGGCTACACCTTC. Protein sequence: CASSWGPTYGYTF.

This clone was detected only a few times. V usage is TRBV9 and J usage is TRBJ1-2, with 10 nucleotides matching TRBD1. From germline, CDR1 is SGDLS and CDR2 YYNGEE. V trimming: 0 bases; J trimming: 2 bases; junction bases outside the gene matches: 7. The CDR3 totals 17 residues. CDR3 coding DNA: TGTGCCAGCAGCGTAGATGTGGGGGGACAGGGGAACTATGGCTACACCTTC. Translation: CASSVDVGGQGNYGYTF.

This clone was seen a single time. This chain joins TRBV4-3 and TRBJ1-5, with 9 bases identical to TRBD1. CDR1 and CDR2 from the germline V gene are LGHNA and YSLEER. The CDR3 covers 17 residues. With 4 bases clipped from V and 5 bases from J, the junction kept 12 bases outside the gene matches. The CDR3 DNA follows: TGCGCCAGCAGCCCCGGCCCGGGACAGGGAGTTTATCAGCCCCAGCATTTT. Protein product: CASSPGPGQGVYQPQHF.

The CDR3 here is CAISEGLAGADTQYF. CDR3 DNA: TGTGCCATCAGTGAGGGACTAGCGGGAGCCGATACGCAGTATTTT. This rearrangement joins TRBV10-3 to TRBJ2-3; 13 nucleotides align to TRBD2. CDR3 length equals 15 residues. Looked up from germline, CDR1 is ENHRY and CDR2 is SYGVKD. The V and J ends lost 2 bases and 6 bases, in that order; junction bases with no gene match: 2.

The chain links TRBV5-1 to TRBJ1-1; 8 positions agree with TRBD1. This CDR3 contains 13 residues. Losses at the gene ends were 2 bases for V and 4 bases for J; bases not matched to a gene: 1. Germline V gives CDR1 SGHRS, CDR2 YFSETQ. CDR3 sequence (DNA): TGCGCCAGCAGCTTAGACAGGGGCACTGAAGCTTTCTTT. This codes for CASSLDRGTEAFF.

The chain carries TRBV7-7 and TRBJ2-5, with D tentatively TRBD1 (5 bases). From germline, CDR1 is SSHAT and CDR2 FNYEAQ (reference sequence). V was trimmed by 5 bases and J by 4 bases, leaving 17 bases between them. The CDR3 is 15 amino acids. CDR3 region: CASSANSGQGETQYF. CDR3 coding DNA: TGTGCCAGCAGCGCCAATTCAGGGCAAGGAGAGACCCAGTACTTC.